Below are 28 T cell receptor beta chains sequenced from a single sample in a study of pediatric ulcerative colitis. Profiled with immunoSEQ multiplex PCR; TCRdb holds only in-frame clones, not every one. The table lists roughly 37,000 clones, 75% to 90% of them singletons, with 20% to 25% in the top ten. The specimen sequenced was blood. Receptor source: a girl aged 10 to 17 with moderate ulcerative colitis.

The chain uses TRBV5-5 and TRBJ1-2; 8 bases line up with TRBD1. Trimming removed 0 bases from V and 4 bases from J; junction bases left unmatched: 5. From germline, CDR1 is SGHKS and CDR2 YYEKEE (reference sequence). The CDR3 totals 15 residues. The CDR3 reads CASSLEPGGRYGYTF. The CDR3 DNA is TGTGCCAGCAGCTTGGAGCCAGGGGGCCGCTATGGCTACACCTTC.

The gene calls are TRBV6-1 and TRBJ2-7; tentative D call: TRBD1 (5 bases). Trimming removed 8 bases from V and 2 bases from J, with 7 bases in between. CDR1 and CDR2 from the germline V gene are MNHNS and SASEGT. CDR3 size: 11 residues. As DNA, the CDR3 is TGTGCCAGCGGGGCGCCCTACGAGCAGTACTTC. It yields the protein CASGAPYEQYF.

J is TRBJ1-1 and V is TRBV19, with TRBD1 matching 10 bases. CDR3 length: 16 residues. The germline V gene encodes CDR1 LNHDA and CDR2 SQIVND (reference sequence). Trimming removed 3 bases from V and 3 bases from J; junction bases left unmatched: 7. The CDR3 DNA reads TGTGCCAGTAGTATCTCTCTGGGACAGGGGTACACTGAAGCTTTCTTT. This sequence encodes CASSISLGQGYTEAFF.

The J gene is TRBJ2-7, the V gene TRBV7-3, with D unresolved. The CDR3 has 15 amino acids. V shed 1 base and J shed 0 bases, with 10 bases lying between them. Germline CDR1 and CDR2: SGHTA and FQGTGA. This chain's CDR3 is CASSLSTMSSYEQYF. The CDR3 nucleotides are TGTGCCAGCAGCTTAAGTACCATGAGCTCCTACGAGCAGTACTTC. Full variable domain (rest looked up from reference TRBV7-3 and TRBJ2-7): GAGVSQTPSNKVTEKGKYVELRCDPISGHTALYWYRQSLGQGPEFLIYFQGTGAADDSGLPNDRFFAVRPEGSVSTLKIQRTERGDSAVYLCASSLSTMSSYEQYFGPGTRLTVT.

The chain joins TRBV6-6 to TRBJ2-7; D remains ambiguous. This CDR3 is 12 amino acids long. Trimming took off 8 bases at V and 6 bases at J, with 14 bases between the two ends. CDR1 is MNHNY, CDR2 SVGAGI, per germline (reference sequence). This CDR3 reads CASGISPGEQYF. Written as DNA, the CDR3 is TGTGCCAGCGGAATTTCGCCCGGCGAGCAGTACTTC.

The chain recombines TRBV7-9 with TRBJ1-5; the D gene is possibly TRBD1 (6 bases). V was shortened by 5 bases and J by 7 bases, with 15 bases between the two germline ends. The CDR3 contains 14 residues. CDR1 is SEHNR, CDR2 FQNEAQ, per germline (reference sequence). DNA of the CDR3: TGTGCCAGCAGCCGGGGGGCCCGGGGGCAGCCCCAGCATTTT. It specifies CASSRGARGQPQHF. Based on the CDR3 plus reference TRBV7-9 and TRBJ1-5, the full variable domain is DTGVSQNPRHKITKRGQNVTFRCDPISEHNRLYWYRQTLGQGPEFLTYFQNEAQLEKSRLLSDRFSAERPKGSFSTLEIQRTEQGDSAMYLCASSRGARGQPQHFGDGTRLSIL.

CDR3 sequence reads: CASSIVRGSPNTEAFF. As DNA, the CDR3 is TGTGCCAGTAGTATAGTTAGGGGATCACCGAACACTGAAGCTTTCTTT. V is TRBV19 and J is TRBJ1-1; the D gene is possibly TRBD1 (5 bases). Germline CDR1 LNHDA, CDR2 SQIVND (reference sequence). Trimming pared 1 base from V and 1 base from J, leaving 13 bases between. CDR3 size: 16 residues. Full variable domain (outside the CDR3, taken from reference TRBV19 and TRBJ1-1): DGGITQSPKYLFRKEGQNVTLSCEQNLNHDAMYWYRQDPGQGLRLIYYSQIVNDFQKGDIAEGYSVSREKKESFPLTVTSAQKNPTAFYLCASSIVRGSPNTEAFFGQGTRLTVV.

The chain has TRBV30 and TRBJ2-3, with 7 nucleotides matching TRBD2. CDR1 GTSNPN and CDR2 SVGIG come from the germline V gene (reference sequence). J was trimmed by 4 bases and V by 8 bases; bases with no gene match: 15. The CDR3 has 15 amino acids. This CDR3 reads CAQVIGSGISDTQYF. In nucleotides, the CDR3 is TGTGCCCAAGTGATTGGAAGCGGGATTTCAGATACGCAGTATTTT.

The rearrangement uses TRBV19 and TRBJ2-1; TRBD2 matches 10 bases. Germline V gene lookup returns CDR1 LNHDA and CDR2 SQIVND (reference sequence). J lost 6 bases, V lost 4 bases, and 15 bases had no gene match. This CDR3 contains 18 residues. CDR3 DNA sequence: TGTGCCAGTAGTACGGCTAGCGGGGGCGGTCCAGTTCGCAATGAGCAGTTCTTC. Protein product: CASSTASGGGPVRNEQFF.

V usage is TRBV7-2 and J usage is TRBJ2-7; 11 positions agree with TRBD1. CDR1 SGHTA and CDR2 FQGNSA come from the germline V gene. V gave up 3 bases and J gave up 0 bases; unmatched junction bases: 1. The CDR3 runs 15 residues. CDR3 nucleotides: TGTGCCAGCAGCTTTGGACAGGGGGCCTCCTACGAGCAGTACTTC. Amino acid sequence: CASSFGQGASYEQYF.

The chain employs TRBV6-1 and TRBJ1-1, with D unresolved. This CDR3 has 12 residues. The germline V gene has CDR1 MNHNS and CDR2 SASEGT. Between the trimmed V and J ends, which lost 2 bases and 2 bases, there was a span of 3 bases. The CDR3 nucleotides read TGTGCCAGCAGTGAAAGAAACACTGAAGCTTTCTTT. It specifies CASSERNTEAFF.

The rearrangement uses TRBV6-5 and TRBJ2-3; D is ambiguous. Germline V gene lookup returns CDR1 MNHEY and CDR2 SVGAGI. The CDR3 is 14 amino acids. V lost 0 bases and J 5 bases, leaving 9 bases between the germline ends. CDR3 sequence reads: CASSYSLTRDTQYF. CDR3 nucleotides: TGTGCCAGCAGTTACTCCTTAACCCGAGATACGCAGTATTTT.

This clone has only a few counts. The V gene is TRBV5-4, the J gene TRBJ2-5; D is perhaps TRBD1 or TRBD2 (6 bases each). CDR1 is SGHNT, CDR2 YYREEE, per germline (reference sequence). Trimming removed 3 bases at V and 5 bases at J, with 14 bases between. The CDR3 totals 14 residues. The chain's CDR3 is CASSSQGRDETQYF. For the CDR3, the DNA is TGTGCCAGCAGCTCCCAGGGGCGGGACGAGACCCAGTACTTC.

This chain connects TRBV30 to TRBJ2-3; possibly TRBD1 or TRBD2 for D (5 bases each). CDR1 GTSNPN and CDR2 SVGIG come from the germline V gene (reference sequence). The CDR3 totals 12 residues. Trimming stripped 8 bases from V and 1 base from J, with 10 bases between. The DNA for the CDR3 is TGTGCCCGGGACGGTGGCACAGATACGCAGTATTTT. The encoded protein is CARDGGTDTQYF.

The chain employs TRBV18 and TRBJ1-4, with 7 positions matching TRBD1. Germline V gene lookup returns CDR1 KGHSH and CDR2 LQKENI. This CDR3 is built from 16 residues. The trim removed 6 bases at V and 7 bases at J, leaving 14 bases unmatched. The CDR3 region has the DNA TGTGCCAGCTCGGCAATGGGCCAGGGGGTTCGTGAAAAACTGTTTTTT. It translates to CASSAMGQGVREKLFF.

This sequence joins TRBV30 and TRBJ1-1; D unclear. CDR1 is GTSNPN, CDR2 SVGIG, per germline (reference sequence). V was clipped by 3 bases and J by 0 bases, with 11 bases between them. This CDR3 has 14 residues. The CDR3 is CAWSLKVMNTEAFF. DNA for the CDR3: TGTGCCTGGAGCCTAAAGGTTATGAACACTGAAGCTTTCTTT.

The V gene is TRBV11-2, the J gene TRBJ1-1; D is unclear. CDR3 length: 14 residues. V was cut by 1 base and J by 5 bases, with 11 bases left in between. Germline CDR1 reads SGHAT; CDR2 reads FQNNGV. CDR3 region: CASSLGGGVTEAFF. The CDR3 DNA reads TGTGCCAGCAGCTTAGGTGGCGGGGTGACTGAAGCTTTCTTT.

The rearrangement uses TRBV5-1 and TRBJ2-1; TRBD2 matches 12 bases. This CDR3 comprises 16 residues. Trimming cost V 3 bases and J 4 bases; bases outside gene matches: 5. Germline V gives CDR1 SGHRS, CDR2 YFSETQ. CDR3 in amino acids: CASSSLAGGLYNEQFF. In DNA, the CDR3 is TGCGCCAGCAGCTCCCTAGCGGGAGGGTTGTACAATGAGCAGTTCTTC.

The V and J genes are TRBV6-5 and TRBJ1-1, with 9 bases matching TRBD1. V shed 5 bases and J 5 bases; nucleotides not matched to a gene: 6. Germline CDR1 and CDR2: MNHEY and SVGAGI. The CDR3 consists of 14 residues. The CDR3 sequence: CASSKPGQGTEAFF. The CDR3 nucleotides are TGTGCCAGCAGTAAACCGGGACAGGGAACTGAAGCTTTCTTT.

This sequence joins TRBV7-2 and TRBJ2-7, with 7 bases lining up with TRBD1. Germline V gene sequence: CDR1 SGHTA, CDR2 FQGNSA. The ends lost 4 bases at V and 3 bases at J; junction bases unmatched: 15. CDR3 length: 17 residues. CDR3 bases: TGTGCCAGCAGCTCAATAAAGACTGGACAGGCCCACTACGAGCAGTACTTC. This sequence encodes CASSSIKTGQAHYEQYF.

The chain carries TRBV4-2 and TRBJ1-5; 10 bases are shared with TRBD1. The CDR3 is 15 residues long. The germline CDR1 and CDR2 sequences are LGHNA and YNFKEQ. Germline trimming cut 3 bases from V and 5 bases from J; bases unmatched to any gene: 4. The CDR3 loop reads CASSHDRGRDQPQHF. CDR3 DNA sequence: TGTGCCAGCAGCCACGACAGGGGGCGCGATCAGCCCCAGCATTTT.

Only one count was recorded for this clone. The chain links TRBV2 to TRBJ1-4, with a weak D call TRBD1 (6 bases). Trimming pared 5 bases from V and 3 bases from J, leaving 10 bases between. CDR1 and CDR2 from the germline V gene are SNHLY and FYNNEI. This CDR3 spans 14 amino acids. The CDR3, as DNA: TGTGCCAGCAGTACACAGGGACCTAATGAAAAACTGTTTTTT. It specifies CASSTQGPNEKLFF.

The chain combines TRBV5-1 with TRBJ2-3; D possibly corresponds to TRBD1 (5 bases). The CDR3 runs 15 residues. The V end was cut by 1 base, the J end by 1 base, with 10 bases between. Germline loops: CDR1 SGHRS, CDR2 YFSETQ. The CDR3 reads CASSLTAGRTDTQYF. The CDR3 DNA sequence: TGCGCCAGCAGCTTGACGGCAGGGCGCACAGATACGCAGTATTTT.

Concerning this clone itself: A junction end diverges from the germline sequence, so it may reflect a read error. The rearrangement uses TRBV7-9 and TRBJ2-7; TRBD1 matches 7 bases. Germline CDR1 is SEHNR and CDR2 is FQNEAQ (reference sequence). CDR3 length equals 17 residues. This CDR3 is CASSLVVRTGDLYEQYF. The CDR3 DNA is TGTGCCAGCAGCTTAGTAGTAAGGACAGGCGACCTCTACGAACAGTACTTC.

V usage is TRBV27 and J usage is TRBJ1-2, with no clear D. CDR1 and CDR2 (germline): MNHEY, SMNVEV (reference sequence). V was clipped by 2 bases and J by 0 bases, with 7 bases between them. CDR3 length: 14 amino acids. The CDR3 sequence: CASSLNGANYGYTF. DNA of the CDR3: TGTGCCAGCAGTTTAAACGGGGCTAACTATGGCTACACCTTC.

The chain has TRBV19 and TRBJ1-1; D not resolved. CDR3 length equals 14 residues. The germline CDR1 and CDR2 sequences are LNHDA and SQIVND (reference sequence). Trimming removed 5 bases from V and 1 base from J, with 11 bases in between. CDR3 nucleotides: TGTGCCAGTAGTGCACAACAGAGGAACACTGAAGCTTTCTTT. Its translation is CASSAQQRNTEAFF. The whole variable domain, filled in from reference TRBV19 and TRBJ1-1, reads DGGITQSPKYLFRKEGQNVTLSCEQNLNHDAMYWYRQDPGQGLRLIYYSQIVNDFQKGDIAEGYSVSREKKESFPLTVTSAQKNPTAFYLCASSAQQRNTEAFFGQGTRLTVV.

The chain joins TRBV6-5 to TRBJ1-2, with a tentative D call TRBD1 (5 bases). V was cut by 6 bases and J by 7 bases, with 15 bases left in between. This CDR3 has 13 residues. Looked up from germline, CDR1 is MNHEY and CDR2 is SVGAGI. CDR3 bases: TGTGCCAGCAGCTACGTAGAGGGGAGTGGCTACACCTTC. It encodes CASSYVEGSGYTF.

This chain joins TRBV2 and TRBJ1-5; the D is unclear. V lost 5 bases, J lost 3 bases, and 11 bases lay in between. In germline, CDR1 is SNHLY, CDR2 FYNNEI. The CDR3 contains 14 residues. The CDR3 here is CASSPGSPNQPQHF. CDR3 nucleotides: TGTGCCAGCAGTCCGGGTAGTCCCAATCAGCCCCAGCATTTT.